The next 27 T cell receptor beta chains were all read from a single sample in a study of siplizumab effects on memory and regulatory T cells. Repertoires were generated with immunoSEQ multiplex PCR, while TCRdb's copy carries only in-frame clones and drops some. The sample lists 90,000 to 95,000 clones; roughly 96% were seen once. Source material: naive CD4+ T cells sorted from blood. These receptors were taken from a human donor in good health.

V is TRBV7-3 and J is TRBJ1-1; a possible D gene is TRBD1 (5 bases). The CDR3 runs 14 residues. Germline values: CDR1 SGHTA, CDR2 FQGTGA. Trimming stripped 1 base from V and 3 bases from J, with 9 bases between. CDR3 sequence (DNA): TGTGCCAGCAGCTTAAAGGGGAGGGACACTGAAGCTTTCTTT. Translated, it gives CASSLKGRDTEAFF.

The chain links TRBV28 to TRBJ1-2, with D perhaps matching TRBD1 (5 bases). The CDR3 contains 12 residues. V was trimmed by 3 bases and J by 8 bases, leaving 10 bases between them. The germline CDR1 and CDR2 sequences are MDHEN and SYDVKM. This chain's CDR3 is CASSFRVKGYTF. The CDR3 DNA reads TGTGCCAGCAGTTTCAGGGTAAAAGGCTACACCTTC.

This chain links TRBV27 with TRBJ1-1; TRBD1 matches at 7 bases. V was clipped by 6 bases and J by 4 bases; unmatched bases: 2. Germline V gene data show CDR1 as MNHEY and CDR2 as SMNVEV (reference sequence). The CDR3 length is 12 residues. The CDR3 sequence is CASSPGGTEAFF. The CDR3 DNA follows: TGTGCCAGCAGCCCAGGGGGCACTGAAGCTTTCTTT.

V is TRBV7-3 and J is TRBJ2-1, with 7 nucleotides matching TRBD1. CDR3 size: 16 residues. CDR1 SGHTA and CDR2 FQGTGA come from the germline V gene. J was trimmed by 6 bases and V by 6 bases; bases with no gene match: 14. The CDR3 nucleotides read TGTGCCAGCAGTTTTAAGGGGGCAGGCTCCATCAATGAGCAGTTCTTC. Translation: CASSFKGAGSINEQFF.

The CDR3 reads CASSPGTLLRETQYF. Here the CDR3 DNA reads TGTGCCAGCAGCCCCGGGACCCTATTGAGGGAGACCCAGTACTTC. The rearrangement links TRBV5-6 to TRBJ2-5; either TRBD1 or TRBD2 may supply D (5 bases each). The CDR3 spans 15 residues. Looked up from germline, CDR1 is SGHDT and CDR2 is YYEEEE. V was pared by 4 bases and J by 5 bases, with 18 bases between.

The J gene is TRBJ1-1, the V gene TRBV18; D might be TRBD1 (5 bases). This CDR3 contains 14 residues. V lost 6 bases, J lost 3 bases, and 14 bases lay in between. The germline gives CDR1 KGHSH, CDR2 LQKENI. The CDR3: CASSPYQGYTEAFF. The CDR3, as DNA: TGTGCCAGCTCGCCCTACCAGGGATACACTGAAGCTTTCTTT.

V is TRBV9 and J is TRBJ1-2, with 10 positions matching TRBD1. Germline V CDR1 and CDR2: SGDLS, YYNGEE. CDR3 size: 15 residues. The ends lost 3 bases at V and 5 bases at J; junction bases unmatched: 7. The CDR3 nucleotides read TGTGCCAGCAGCGCCACCAAGGGACAGGGGTATGGCTACACCTTC. Translating gives CASSATKGQGYGYTF.

This chain connects TRBV7-9 to TRBJ2-7, with D unresolved. V lost 5 bases and J lost 2, with 10 bases in between. The CDR3 extends over 13 amino acids. Germline CDR1 SEHNR, CDR2 FQNEAQ (reference sequence). In DNA, the CDR3 is TGTGCCAGCAGCCCCTCGGGTACCTACGAGCAGTACTTC. Its translation: CASSPSGTYEQYF.

The rearrangement uses TRBV29-1 and TRBJ1-5, with a tentative D call TRBD1 (5 bases). Germline-derived CDR1 and CDR2 are SQVTM and ANQGSEA. The CDR3 is 15 residues long. Trimming cost V 4 bases and J 11 bases, with 24 bases left between them. The CDR3, as DNA: TGCAGCGTTGGAAGTGGGCAGGGACCCTCGCGAGCCCAGCATTTT. This gives the protein CSVGSGQGPSRAQHF.

V and J are TRBV28 and TRBJ1-4; no clear D. In germline, CDR1 is MDHEN, CDR2 SYDVKM. This CDR3 has 17 residues. V lost 3 bases, J lost 4 bases, and 18 bases lay in between. CDR3 DNA: TGTGCCAGCAGTTTTGATATTAAAGAGGATTATAATGAAAAACTGTTTTTT. Translation: CASSFDIKEDYNEKLFF.

V and J are TRBV11-2 and TRBJ1-2; 9 bases are a match to TRBD1. The trim removed 0 bases at V and 8 bases at J, leaving 4 bases unmatched. Germline V gene sequence: CDR1 SGHAT, CDR2 FQNNGV. The CDR3 runs to 14 residues. CDR3 protein: CASSLEGGTGGYTF. The CDR3 nucleotides are TGTGCCAGCAGCTTAGAGGGAGGGACAGGGGGCTACACCTTC.

The chain recombines TRBV27 with TRBJ2-7, with TRBD1 identical over 9 bases. Trimming at V came to 6 bases and at J to 1 base, leaving 7 bases not matched to a gene. The CDR3 spans 15 residues. Germline CDR1 reads MNHEY; CDR2 reads SMNVEV (reference sequence). This CDR3 is CASRMDRGPSYEQYF. In nucleotides, the CDR3 is TGTGCCAGCAGAATGGACAGGGGCCCATCCTACGAGCAGTACTTC.

The V call is TRBV5-1, the J call TRBJ2-2; 10 bases are a match to TRBD2. Germline-derived CDR1 and CDR2 are SGHRS and YFSETQ. There are 15 residues in the CDR3. The trim removed 1 base at V and 7 bases at J, leaving 4 bases unmatched. The CDR3: CASSLIAGGIGELFF. For the CDR3, the DNA is TGCGCCAGCAGCTTGATAGCGGGGGGCATCGGGGAGCTGTTTTTT.

The chain couples TRBV5-6 to TRBJ1-2; D remains unclear. This CDR3 region has 15 residues. The germline gives CDR1 SGHDT, CDR2 YYEEEE. The V end lost 6 bases, the J end lost 4 bases, and 19 bases lay between the germline ends. The CDR3 DNA is TGTGCCAGCACCCGTTTAGGAGGAGGTTCCTATGGCTACACCTTC. It encodes CASTRLGGGSYGYTF.

The chain carries TRBV6-5 and TRBJ1-1; 9 bases match TRBD1. The length of the CDR3 is 15 residues. Germline V lookup: CDR1 MNHEY, CDR2 SVGAGI. Germline trimming cut 6 bases from V and 1 base from J; bases unmatched to any gene: 6. This chain's CDR3 is CASSLNRGPNTEAFF. CDR3 DNA sequence: TGTGCCAGCAGCCTCAACAGGGGGCCGAACACTGAAGCTTTCTTT.

The chain joins TRBV5-6 to TRBJ1-5; D gene uncertain. V shed 10 bases and J shed 11 bases, with 19 bases lying between them. The germline CDR1 and CDR2 sequences are SGHDT and YYEEEE. The CDR3 spans 12 residues. The CDR3 DNA reads as TGTGCCGGACGCGGGCAGTCCGGGGCCCAGCATTTT. Translating gives CAGRGQSGAQHF.

This clone was counted a single time. The chain links TRBV4-3 to TRBJ1-3; D unresolved. The CDR3 is 16 amino acids. Trimming stripped 0 bases from V and 3 bases from J, with 12 bases between. The germline gives CDR1 LGHNA, CDR2 YSLEER. The CDR3 spells CASSQDGVGYGNTIYF. CDR3 DNA sequence: TGCGCCAGCAGCCAAGACGGCGTAGGGTATGGAAACACCATATATTTT.

With regard to this clone: Other DNA sequences in the sample encode the same CDR3. This rearrangement joins TRBV6-1 to TRBJ2-3; D is unclear. The germline V gene has CDR1 MNHNS and CDR2 SASEGT. V was shortened by 2 bases and J by 6 bases, with 6 bases between the two germline ends. This CDR3 has 12 amino acids. The CDR3: CASSERGDTQYF. The CDR3 DNA is TGTGCCAGCAGTGAACGTGGGGATACGCAGTATTTT.

This chain links TRBV4-2 with TRBJ1-4, with D unresolved. Deletions cut 1 base from V and 0 bases from J, with 9 bases between. Germline V gene sequence: CDR1 LGHNA, CDR2 YNFKEQ. The CDR3 has 16 amino acids. This chain's CDR3 is CASSQGHPATNEKLFF. The CDR3 DNA reads as TGTGCCAGCAGCCAAGGACACCCCGCAACTAATGAAAAACTGTTTTTT.

The chain combines TRBV18 with TRBJ2-7, with D possibly TRBD2 on 5 matching bases. Trimming took off 6 bases at V and 3 bases at J, with 15 bases between the two ends. Germline V gene sequence: CDR1 KGHSH, CDR2 LQKENI. The CDR3 covers 14 residues. CDR3 region: CASSPPDGNYEQYF. CDR3 coding DNA: TGTGCCAGCTCTCCCCCGGACGGGAACTACGAGCAGTACTTC.

In DNA, the CDR3 is TGTGCCAGCAGCTTAGTGGGGCAGGGATCGGCCTATAATTCACCCCTCCACTTT. Encoded protein: CASSLVGQGSAYNSPLHF. The chain couples TRBV7-2 to TRBJ1-6; perhaps TRBD1 as D (5 bases). Germline CDR1 reads SGHTA; CDR2 reads FQGNSA. V lost 1 base to trimming and J lost 2 bases, with 15 bases between them. The CDR3 contains 18 residues.

V and J are TRBV14 and TRBJ1-5; TRBD1 might be the D (5 bases). CDR1 is SGHDN and CDR2 is FVKESK in the germline V gene. Trimming stripped 3 bases from V and 2 bases from J, with 11 bases between. The CDR3 contains 15 residues. CDR3 loop: CASSQGRARNQPQHF. DNA of the CDR3: TGTGCCAGCAGCCAGGGCAGGGCTCGCAATCAGCCCCAGCATTTT.

This chain links TRBV6-1 with TRBJ1-1; D might be TRBD1 (6 bases). V gave up 6 bases and J gave up 4 bases, with 18 bases separating them. In germline, CDR1 is MNHNS, CDR2 SASEGT. The CDR3 covers 15 residues. CDR3: CASSDLGGAGTEAFF. Here the CDR3 DNA reads TGTGCCAGCAGCGACTTGGGGGGGGCCGGCACTGAAGCTTTCTTT.

The chain uses TRBV4-1 and TRBJ1-4; D perhaps matches TRBD1 (5 bases). The CDR3 loop spans 15 amino acids. CDR1 MGHRA and CDR2 YSYEKL come from the germline V gene. With 2 bases removed from V and 2 bases from J, the gap between germline ends came to 9 bases. The CDR3 sequence: CASSQTGATNEKLFF. The DNA of the CDR3 is TGCGCCAGCAGCCAAACAGGCGCCACTAATGAAAAACTGTTTTTT.

The J gene is TRBJ2-3, the V gene TRBV27; TRBD1 aligns across 7 bases. J was trimmed by 1 base and V by 4 bases; bases with no gene match: 5. Germline CDR1 and CDR2: MNHEY and SMNVEV (reference sequence). The CDR3 has 15 amino acids. For the CDR3, the DNA is TGTGCCAGCAGTTCCGGACAGGTCCGCACAGATACGCAGTATTTT. Its translation: CASSSGQVRTDTQYF.

The chain carries TRBV7-2 and TRBJ1-4; D gene ambiguous. The V gene lost 1 base and the J gene lost 4 bases, with 10 bases spanning the gap. This CDR3 comprises 15 residues. Germline V CDR1 and CDR2: SGHTA, FQGNSA. Here the CDR3 DNA reads TGTGCCAGCAGCTTAGGATGGGGAGATAATGAAAAACTGTTTTTT. It encodes CASSLGWGDNEKLFF.

This clone showed up just a few times. CDR3 nucleotides: TGTGCCAGCAGTGAAAGGCCTGGATATAGCAATCAGCCCCAGCATTTT. Its protein product is CASSERPGYSNQPQHF. The V call is TRBV2, the J call TRBJ1-5, with D unresolved. The CDR3 loop spans 16 amino acids. Trimming shortened V by 2 bases and J by 0 bases, and 11 bases separated the two germline ends. Looked up from germline, CDR1 is SNHLY and CDR2 is FYNNEI.